These T cell receptor beta chains were read from a single sample in a study of spatial heterogeneity in lung cancer. TCRdb redid the calling of the 5' RACE reads with MiXCR, one entry per CDR3 protein. This sample yields about 52,000 distinct CDR3 sequences, of which roughly 8.1% are seen a single time; 35% to 45% belongs to the top ten. This specimen consisted of PBMCs, obtained at follow-up. The receptors come from a female donor with early-stage non-small cell lung cancer. The conserved cysteine and the conserved F or W are not part of the CDR3 here. The order of the fields is V gene, J gene, CDR3 protein.

TRBV12-5	TRBJ2-2	ASGLDPSQELF
TRBV4-1	TRBJ2-5	ASSQDRLAGEETQY
TRBV20-1	TRBJ2-2	SARESERGNTGELF
TRBV5-5	TRBJ2-7	ASSPLGRDWDYEQY
TRBV7-9	TRBJ1-4	ASREGGARHEKLF
TRBV5-1	TRBJ2-3	ASSALAGALADTQY
TRBV13	TRBJ2-3	ASSLEYMETDTQY
TRBV28	TRBJ2-7	ASSGTGLSSYEQY
TRBV7-8	TRBJ2-7	ASSLVLGQSYEQY
TRBV24-1	TRBJ2-6	ATSDAGQGAGANVLT
TRBV7-9	TRBJ2-7	ASSPGGTGQAYEQY
TRBV5-6	TRBJ2-5	ASSLDRVGETQY
TRBV5-6	TRBJ1-5	ASSWYQGNQPQH
TRBV12-3/TRBV12-4	TRBJ1-2	ASSLAGSPYGYT